This TCR beta chain stems from a study of regulatory T cells in long-lasting Graves disease. In building TCR beta libraries, iRepertoire HTBI primers were used together with Arm-PCR of CDR3 regions. TCRdb reprocessed the multiplex PCR reads with MiXCR, giving one entry per CDR3 protein. The data show about 470,000 distinct CDR3 sequences, with around 20% seen just once and 7.8% held by the top ten. Time point: persistent/refractory GD, antithyroid drugs over 5 years with positive TRAb. From PBMCs, RNA was extracted and then used to make the TCR library. It was an endocrinology department in Xi'an, China, that provided the patients. The CDR3 is 17 residues long. Germline loops: CDR1 SGDLS, CDR2 YYNGEE. Losses at the gene ends were 0 bases for V and 3 bases for J; bases not matched to a gene: 7.

This chain links TRBV9 with TRBJ2-2; 8 bases are shared with TRBD2. The material sequenced was peripheral blood mononuclear cells (PBMCs), taken when the disease was refractory, from a patient treated with antithyroid drugs. The receptor was isolated from a female donor with Graves disease. This CDR3 is CASSVVPAGVHTGELFF. DNA for the CDR3: TGTGCCAGCAGCGTAGTTCCAGCGGGAGTGCACACCGGGGAGCTGTTTTTT. Based on the CDR3 plus reference TRBV9 and TRBJ2-2, the full variable domain is DSGVTQTPKHLITATGQRVTLRCSPRSGDLSVYWYQQSLDQGLQFLIQYYNGEERAKGNILERFSAQQFPDLHSELNLSSLELGDSALYFCASSVVPAGVHTGELFFGEGSRLTVL.